The 17 T cell receptor beta chains below all came from one sample that was sequenced in a study of shared clonotypes between healthy human individuals. Clones were read by immunoSEQ multiplex PCR, and TCRdb kept only the in-frame ones, dropping some. The sample has hundreds of thousands of clones, 55% to 85% seen once. The specimen sequenced was memory CD4+ T cells sorted from blood. Subset defined: CD45RA-negative fraction. The receptors derive from a woman in her twenties or thirties in good health.

In DNA, the CDR3 is TGTGCCAGCAGTTCCCCCGGGACAGGGATGGATGGCTACACCTTC. It codes for CASSSPGTGMDGYTF. The chain uses TRBV28 and TRBJ1-2, with 9 bases that match TRBD1. J was trimmed by 6 bases and V by 4 bases; bases with no gene match: 9. CDR1 and CDR2 (germline): MDHEN, SYDVKM. CDR3 size: 15 residues.

The sample holds one count of this clone. The J gene is TRBJ2-5, the V gene TRBV6-1, with 11 bases aligning to TRBD2. Trimming removed 4 bases from V and 1 base from J; junction bases left unmatched: 8. The CDR3 loop spans 17 amino acids. In germline, CDR1 is MNHNS, CDR2 SASEGT. The CDR3 sequence: CASSARTSGLPQETQYF. CDR3 coding DNA: TGTGCCAGCAGTGCCAGGACTAGCGGGCTTCCCCAAGAGACCCAGTACTTC.

This clone was seen a single time. The gene calls are TRBV9 and TRBJ1-2; TRBD1 aligns across 7 bases. The CDR3 contains 14 residues. Germline V lookup: CDR1 SGDLS, CDR2 YYNGEE. The junction had 9 bases not matched to a gene; V was cut back by 3 bases and J by 7 bases. The CDR3 DNA sequence: TGTGCCAGCAGCGAGAGACAGGGAGGTTTTGGCTACACCTTC. Amino acid sequence: CASSERQGGFGYTF.

Concerning this clone itself: Distinct nucleotide sequences in the sample also encode this CDR3. The V call is TRBV6-1, the J call TRBJ1-5, with D perhaps matching TRBD1 (5 bases). The germline V gene has CDR1 MNHNS and CDR2 SASEGT. Trimming removed 3 bases from V and 2 bases from J, with 8 bases in between. The CDR3 totals 14 residues. In DNA, the CDR3 is TGTGCCAGCAGTGAGGGGACGGGCAATCAGCCCCAGCATTTT. It translates to CASSEGTGNQPQHF.

This clone has just a few counts. V gene TRBV13 combines with J gene TRBJ2-3; 10 positions match TRBD1. This CDR3 region has 15 residues. The V gene end was trimmed by 5 bases and the J gene end by 6 bases; junction bases not matched to a gene: 8. The V gene's germline CDR1 is PRHDT and CDR2 FYEKMQ (reference sequence). The CDR3 reads CASSLPGQGLDTQYF. In nucleotides, the CDR3 is TGTGCCAGCAGCCTTCCGGGACAGGGGTTGGATACGCAGTATTTT.

The CDR3 loop reads CASSRWTTQMGEQFF. The CDR3 bases are TGTGCCAGCAGCCGTTGGACTACACAGATGGGTGAGCAGTTCTTC. The V gene is TRBV16, the J gene TRBJ2-1, with D possibly being TRBD2 (6 bases). This CDR3 is 15 amino acids long. V shed 4 bases and J shed 9 bases, with 19 bases lying between them. The V gene's germline CDR1 is KGHSY and CDR2 FQNENV.

This clone is a singleton in its sample. The chain is built from TRBV19 and TRBJ1-4, with no clear D. Trimming removed 10 bases from V and 8 bases from J, with 17 bases in between. CDR1 is LNHDA, CDR2 SQIVND, per germline (reference sequence). The CDR3 sequence is 13 residues long. The CDR3, as DNA: TGTGCCACCCTTCGCGGATTTGGGGAAAAACTGTTTTTT. Translated: CATLRGFGEKLFF.

This clone showed up just once. The chain is built from TRBV25-1 and TRBJ2-7; 8 bases fit TRBD1. The V gene's germline CDR1 is MGHDK and CDR2 SYGVNS. J lost 4 bases, V lost 4 bases, and 9 bases had no gene match. The CDR3 sequence is 15 residues long. Here the CDR3 reads CASSGQGTGNYEQYF. The CDR3 coding sequence is TGTGCCAGCAGTGGACAGGGGACCGGGAATTACGAGCAGTACTTC.

In its sample, this clone was seen a few times. This chain uses TRBV2 with TRBJ2-3; 16 bases are a match to TRBD2. The CDR3 contains 21 residues. The germline V gene has CDR1 SNHLY and CDR2 FYNNEI. The V gene end was trimmed by 6 bases and the J gene end by 1 base; junction bases not matched to a gene: 16. For the CDR3, the DNA is TGTGCCAGCAGGCCGGGACTAGCGGGAGGGCCTATATGGAGCGGCACAGATACGCAGTATTTT. This encodes CASRPGLAGGPIWSGTDTQYF. Full variable domain (missing parts from reference TRBV2 and TRBJ2-3): EPEVTQTPSHQVTQMGQEVILRCVPISNHLYFYWYRQILGQKVEFLVSFYNNEISEKSEIFDDQFSVERPDGSNFTLKIRSTKLEDSAMYFCASRPGLAGGPIWSGTDTQYFGPGTRLTVL.

Points on this clone: A much bigger clone sits one base away, suggesting this may be a read error. The rearrangement joins TRBV7-9 to TRBJ2-7, with a tentative D call TRBD1 (6 bases). The CDR3 extends over 13 amino acids. V was cut by 7 bases and J by 0 bases, with 10 bases left in between. The germline gives CDR1 SEHNR, CDR2 FQNEAQ (reference sequence). CDR3 in DNA: TGTGCCAGCAACCTGGACAGCTCCTACGAGCAGTACTTC. This codes for CASNLDSSYEQYF. The full variable domain, its missing parts supplied by reference TRBV7-9 and TRBJ2-7, is DTGVSQNPRHKITKRGQNVTFRCDPISEHNRLYWYRQTLGQGPEFLTYFQNEAQLEKSRLLSDRFSAERPKGSFSTLEIQRTEQGDSAMYLCASNLDSSYEQYFGPGTRLTVT.

This chain connects TRBV5-1 to TRBJ2-5, with D perhaps TRBD2 (6 bases). Trimming removed 0 bases at V and 5 bases at J, with 14 bases between. The CDR3 is 15 residues long. Per germline, CDR1 SGHRS and CDR2 YFSETQ. The CDR3: CASSLGGQAGETQYF. For the CDR3, the DNA is TGCGCCAGCAGCTTGGGAGGGCAGGCGGGGGAGACCCAGTACTTC. Drawing the rest from reference TRBV5-1 and TRBJ2-5, the complete variable domain is KAGVTQTPRYLIKTRGQQVTLSCSPISGHRSVSWYQQTPGQGLQFLFEYFSETQRNKGNFPGRFSGRQFSNSRSEMNVSTLELGDSALYLCASSLGGQAGETQYFGPGTRLLVL.

The gene calls are TRBV28 and TRBJ2-7, with D possibly TRBD2 on 6 matching bases. Germline CDR1 MDHEN, CDR2 SYDVKM. There are 16 residues in the CDR3. V was cut by 8 bases and J by 3 bases, with 23 bases left in between. The CDR3 DNA reads as TGTGCCAGCCTCACTTCTGGAGCGGGCCTTCACTACGAGCAGTACTTC. Protein: CASLTSGAGLHYEQYF.

This rearrangement joins TRBV7-9 to TRBJ1-2; D gene ambiguous. V dropped 5 bases and J dropped 4 bases, with 5 bases sitting between them. Germline V CDR1 and CDR2: SEHNR, FQNEAQ (reference sequence). The CDR3 has 11 residues. The DNA for the CDR3 is TGTGCCAGCAGCATATCCTATGGCTACACCTTC. It specifies CASSISYGYTF. The whole variable domain, remainder taken from reference TRBV7-9 and TRBJ1-2, is DTGVSQNPRHKITKRGQNVTFRCDPISEHNRLYWYRQTLGQGPEFLTYFQNEAQLEKSRLLSDRFSAERPKGSFSTLEIQRTEQGDSAMYLCASSISYGYTFGSGTRLTVV.

This clone was counted only a few times. The chain carries TRBV28 and TRBJ2-7, with TRBD1 matching 9 bases. The CDR3 loop spans 14 amino acids. The germline gives CDR1 MDHEN, CDR2 SYDVKM. V was pared by 8 bases and J by 5 bases, with 10 bases of the junction left unmatched. This chain's CDR3 is CASGTTGGHHEQYF. DNA for the CDR3: TGTGCCAGCGGTACCACAGGGGGCCATCACGAGCAGTACTTC.

This rearrangement joins TRBV5-1 to TRBJ2-5; a possible D gene is TRBD2 (5 bases). Germline CDR1 reads SGHRS; CDR2 reads YFSETQ. The CDR3 has 16 residues. V was clipped by 0 bases and J by 5 bases, with 17 bases between them. The CDR3 spells CASSLGLDSRWETQYF. In DNA form, the CDR3 reads TGCGCCAGCAGCTTGGGATTGGACTCCCGTTGGGAGACCCAGTACTTC.

This clone was seen more than once but under ten times. J is TRBJ1-2 and V is TRBV28; a possible D gene is TRBD1 (5 bases). Per the germline V gene, CDR1 is MDHEN and CDR2 is SYDVKM. V was shortened by 6 bases and J by 8 bases, with 16 bases between the two germline ends. CDR3 length: 13 amino acids. CDR3 residues: CASRSGGGEGYTF. The CDR3 region has the DNA TGTGCCAGCAGGTCTGGCGGGGGGGAAGGCTACACCTTC.

The chain is built from TRBV2 and TRBJ2-1, with a possible D match to TRBD1 (6 bases). V shed 7 bases and J shed 6 bases, with 13 bases lying between them. The CDR3 extends over 13 amino acids. Germline assignment: CDR1 SNHLY and CDR2 FYNNEI. CDR3 sequence reads: CASKQGFANEQFF. The CDR3 coding sequence is TGTGCCAGCAAACAGGGATTCGCCAATGAGCAGTTCTTC. Using reference TRBV2 and TRBJ2-1 for the parts outside the CDR3, the full variable domain is EPEVTQTPSHQVTQMGQEVILRCVPISNHLYFYWYRQILGQKVEFLVSFYNNEISEKSEIFDDQFSVERPDGSNFTLKIRSTKLEDSAMYFCASKQGFANEQFFGPGTRLTVL.